The present entry profiles one TCR beta chain with its context. Its antigen is unknown. The assay was carried out at the deep level. The repertoire was sequenced with immunoSEQ multiplex PCR; TCRdb's copy has only in-frame clones and lacks some. The sample has around 990,000 clones; around three quarters are singletons. All of the donors resided in Nashville, Tennessee, and each was a Caucasian adult. The data originate from a study of shared clonotypes between healthy human individuals. Notes on the study in general: Represented diversity (both genetic and exposure-history) was limited by the small number of donors.

The sequence derives from a man younger than 35 in good health. Some clones in this sample may be carry-over from other donors' samples. Sequences were obtained from memory CD4+ T cells from PBMCs. Subset given: CD45RA-negative fraction.

DNA for the CDR3: TGTGCCAGCGGAGGCAGGGGGGCCGATCAGCCCCAGCATTTT. Its translation: CASGGRGADQPQHF. V and J are TRBV6-1 and TRBJ1-5, with TRBD1 identical over 7 bases. The CDR3 is 14 amino acids. The trim removed 8 bases at V and 5 bases at J, leaving 9 bases unmatched. Germline V gives CDR1 MNHNS, CDR2 SASEGT.